This T cell receptor beta chain was sequenced in a study of T-cell reconstitution after alpha-beta-depleted transplantation in children. TCRbeta library construction was performed incorporating unique molecular identifiers. MiXCR, run by TCRdb on the PCR reads, gives a single entry per CDR3 protein. Of about 610,000 distinct CDR3 sequences in the sample, roughly a tenth are singletons; the top ten hold less than 5%. V lost 3 bases, J lost 5 bases, and 10 bases stayed unmatched. CDR3 length: 15 amino acids. The sequence came from a human donor who donated a stem cell graft to a child with acute myeloid leukemia. The V call is TRBV12-3 or TRBV12-4, the J call TRBJ2-7, with 7 bases matching TRBD1. Sequences were derived from PBMCs from the stem cell graft donor, sampled from the stem cell graft. In DNA form, the CDR3 reads TGTGCCAGCAGTTTTATAACAGGGGCCCCCCACGAGCAGTACTTC. It encodes CASSFITGAPHEQYF.